This T cell receptor beta chain was sequenced for a study of T cell responses to AZD1222 COVID-19 vaccine. Looking at the study overall: Researchers grouped second doses given at about 4 or about 12 weeks into one pool.

Data came from immunoSEQ multiplex PCR; TCRdb stores just in-frame clones and leaves some out. The top ten hold about 8.7% of the sample, which has roughly 97,000 clones, over 70% seen once. Notes on the study in general: Spike regions recognized by vaccine-associated CD4 TCRs spanned the protein, led by 160-218 and 743-854.

This CDR3 is 15 amino acids long. With V trimmed by 1 base and J by 7 bases, 9 bases remained unmatched. Germline CDR1 and CDR2: LGHDT and YNNKEL (reference sequence). Comment on this clone: Its antigen is as yet unknown.

The sample in question was peripheral blood, obtained on day 0 of AZD1222 vaccination. The chain is built from TRBV3-1 (or the pseudogene TRBV3-2) and TRBJ2-7, with 8 bases matching TRBD1. The source is an adult in good health. CDR3: CASSQGGQGAREQYF. The CDR3 DNA is TGTGCCAGCAGCCAAGGAGGGCAGGGGGCGCGGGAGCAGTACTTC.